A selection of T cell receptor beta chains follows, all from one sample in a study of beta chain features in type 1 diabetes. Some clones are missing from TCRdb's copy, which holds only in-frame ones; the method was immunoSEQ multiplex PCR. The sample consists of over 90,000 clones, roughly 28% of them appearing once. Sequenced sample: central memory CD4+ T cells from blood. The receptors shown here come from a woman under 30 with type 1 diabetes. Both conserved end residues are part of each CDR3. A D gene is named only where the DNA matches it firmly.

CDR3 protein: CASRQGSGYAF; D gene: -; J gene: TRBJ1-2; V gene: TRBV6-5
CDR3 protein: CASKSRMRGGDTQYF; D gene: -; J gene: TRBJ2-3; V gene: TRBV21-1
CDR3 protein: CASRLSGTSSYNEQFF; D gene: TRBD2; J gene: TRBJ2-1; V gene: TRBV5-1
CDR3 protein: CASSSHTYGYTF; D gene: -; J gene: TRBJ1-2; V gene: TRBV28
CDR3 protein: CASSQSHRGHEQYF; D gene: TRBD1; J gene: TRBJ2-7; V gene: TRBV6-1
CDR3 protein: CASSVVLGSEQFF; D gene: -; J gene: TRBJ2-1; V gene: TRBV9
CDR3 protein: CAIAAGLDRVGGYTF; D gene: TRBD1; J gene: TRBJ1-2; V gene: TRBV10-3
CDR3 protein: CASSPPDSYTAFAYEQYF; D gene: -; J gene: TRBJ2-7; V gene: TRBV5-6
CDR3 protein: CASSPRTDITEAFF; D gene: -; J gene: TRBJ1-1; V gene: TRBV18
CDR3 protein: CASSRQGRFTGYTF; D gene: TRBD1; J gene: TRBJ1-2; V gene: TRBV5-6
CDR3 protein: CASSAGGTDTQYF; D gene: TRBD2; J gene: TRBJ2-3; V gene: TRBV6-6
CDR3 protein: CASSLDRGGTDTQYF; D gene: TRBD1; J gene: TRBJ2-3; V gene: TRBV5-8
CDR3 protein: CASSVDAGSNYGYTF; D gene: -; J gene: TRBJ1-2; V gene: TRBV9
CDR3 protein: CASSPSSGNTIYF; D gene: -; J gene: TRBJ1-3; V gene: TRBV7-2
CDR3 protein: CAISRGGDATNEKLFF; D gene: -; J gene: TRBJ1-4; V gene: TRBV10-3
CDR3 protein: CASRTTGISTDTQYF; D gene: -; J gene: TRBJ2-3; V gene: TRBV5-4
CDR3 protein: CASRMISNPYEQYF; D gene: -; J gene: TRBJ2-7; V gene: TRBV5-1
CDR3 protein: CASSGEPYEQYF; D gene: -; J gene: TRBJ2-7; V gene: TRBV2
CDR3 protein: CASSSNRGDEQFF; D gene: TRBD1; J gene: TRBJ2-1; V gene: TRBV11-3
CDR3 protein: CASRRGGLDTGELFF; D gene: TRBD2; J gene: TRBJ2-2; V gene: TRBV19
CDR3 protein: CASSAGQGGEAFF; D gene: TRBD1; J gene: TRBJ1-1; V gene: TRBV10-1
CDR3 protein: CSVAPGGATNTEAFF; D gene: -; J gene: TRBJ1-1; V gene: TRBV29-1
CDR3 protein: CASSPGQGGTEAFF; D gene: TRBD1; J gene: TRBJ1-1; V gene: TRBV23-1
CDR3 protein: CASSLRGREQYF; D gene: -; J gene: TRBJ2-7; V gene: TRBV28
CDR3 protein: CASSQGDGSSYEQYF; D gene: -; J gene: TRBJ2-7; V gene: TRBV4-2
CDR3 protein: CASSSQETQYF; D gene: -; J gene: TRBJ2-5; V gene: TRBV5-1
CDR3 protein: CASSVSPGLESETQYF; D gene: TRBD2; J gene: TRBJ2-5; V gene: TRBV9
CDR3 protein: CASSQSTANTEAFF; D gene: -; J gene: TRBJ1-1; V gene: TRBV18
CDR3 protein: CASSSGVLGTDTQYF; D gene: -; J gene: TRBJ2-3; V gene: TRBV7-2
CDR3 protein: CASSLASGSGEQYF; D gene: TRBD2; J gene: TRBJ2-7; V gene: TRBV11-3
CDR3 protein: CASNHDRGDLNQPQHF; D gene: TRBD1; J gene: TRBJ1-5; V gene: TRBV6-4
CDR3 protein: CASSGQGGFGETQYF; D gene: TRBD1; J gene: TRBJ2-5; V gene: TRBV5-1
CDR3 protein: CASSLEVGGPHGYTF; D gene: -; J gene: TRBJ1-2; V gene: TRBV7-2
CDR3 protein: CASSQGSYNEQFF; D gene: -; J gene: TRBJ2-1; V gene: TRBV25-1
CDR3 protein: CASSPVPTSEAFF; D gene: -; J gene: TRBJ1-1; V gene: TRBV18
CDR3 protein: CASSIPPAVEQFF; D gene: -; J gene: TRBJ2-1; V gene: TRBV19
CDR3 protein: CASLRDYSSYEQYF; D gene: TRBD2; J gene: TRBJ2-7; V gene: TRBV7-2
CDR3 protein: CASSYGGTGTYGYTF; D gene: TRBD1; J gene: TRBJ1-2; V gene: TRBV6-5
CDR3 protein: CASSRDREAFF; D gene: TRBD1; J gene: TRBJ1-1; V gene: TRBV6-5
CDR3 protein: CASSHRGLGTSGSNEQFF; D gene: TRBD2; J gene: TRBJ2-1; V gene: TRBV14
CDR3 protein: CASSPGLAGNEQFF; D gene: TRBD2; J gene: TRBJ2-1; V gene: TRBV18
CDR3 protein: CAISTRTSGGDNEQFF; D gene: TRBD2; J gene: TRBJ2-1; V gene: TRBV10-3
CDR3 protein: CASKGTGTDTQYF; D gene: TRBD1; J gene: TRBJ2-3; V gene: TRBV2
CDR3 protein: CASSLEGGYNEQFF; D gene: -; J gene: TRBJ2-1; V gene: TRBV5-1
CDR3 protein: CASSFTGGRDTEAFF; D gene: TRBD1; J gene: TRBJ1-1; V gene: TRBV5-1
CDR3 protein: CASSYYTDSNQPQHF; D gene: -; J gene: TRBJ1-5; V gene: TRBV6-6
CDR3 protein: CSVGSIAGWRADTQYF; D gene: -; J gene: TRBJ2-3; V gene: TRBV29-1
CDR3 protein: CASSQGGGHITDTQYF; D gene: -; J gene: TRBJ2-3; V gene: TRBV4-3
CDR3 protein: CASSQNRGDYGYTF; D gene: -; J gene: TRBJ1-2; V gene: TRBV28
CDR3 protein: CASSSGYGYTF; D gene: -; J gene: TRBJ1-2; V gene: TRBV28
CDR3 protein: CAWSFQDTQYF; D gene: -; J gene: TRBJ2-3; V gene: TRBV30
CDR3 protein: CASRRGLAGSTDTQYF; D gene: TRBD2; J gene: TRBJ2-3; V gene: TRBV11-2
CDR3 protein: CASSSDRGSYNEQFF; D gene: TRBD1; J gene: TRBJ2-1; V gene: TRBV7-2
CDR3 protein: CSVDSGVAFF; D gene: -; J gene: TRBJ1-1; V gene: TRBV29-1
CDR3 protein: CASSRDSGDQPQHF; D gene: -; J gene: TRBJ1-5; V gene: TRBV6-6
CDR3 protein: CASSLDRNNNQPQHF; D gene: -; J gene: TRBJ1-5; V gene: TRBV6-5
CDR3 protein: CASSPQGGRQPQHF; D gene: -; J gene: TRBJ1-5; V gene: TRBV2
CDR3 protein: CASSLSPVVSYNEQFF; D gene: -; J gene: TRBJ2-1; V gene: TRBV11-2
CDR3 protein: CASSLAAGVGGTQYF; D gene: TRBD2; J gene: TRBJ2-5; V gene: TRBV5-1
CDR3 protein: CASSLAPGQGREQYF; D gene: TRBD1; J gene: TRBJ2-7; V gene: TRBV5-1